This entry describes one TCR beta chain. Its antigen is unknown. This sample stems from a study of response to subunit inactivated influenza vaccine. General study findings and limits: Each seasonal influenza vaccination recruits few new T cells, the authors suggested.

TCRdb analysed the RT-PCR reads with MiXCR anew, one entry per CDR3 protein. The sample records some 500,000 distinct CDR3 sequences, about an eighth being singletons. Trimming cost V 0 bases and J 0 bases, with 9 bases left between them. The CDR3 spans 15 residues. CDR1 SGHRS and CDR2 YFSETQ come from the germline V gene. The clonotype was recovered from a man in his fifties or sixties who received an inactivated influenza vaccine. The sequenced sample was PBMCs from blood, obtained 45 days after vaccination. The chain is built from TRBV5-1 and TRBJ2-5; D is perhaps TRBD1 or TRBD2 (6 bases each). The CDR3, as DNA: TGCGCCAGCAGCTTGGGGGGGGCGAACCAAGAGACCCAGTACTTC. As protein: CASSLGGANQETQYF. Drawing the rest from reference TRBV5-1 and TRBJ2-5, the complete variable domain is KAGVTQTPRYLIKTRGQQVTLSCSPISGHRSVSWYQQTPGQGLQFLFEYFSETQRNKGNFPGRFSGRQFSNSRSEMNVSTLELGDSALYLCASSLGGANQETQYFGPGTRLLVL.